These 7 T cell receptor beta chains were sequenced from one sample in a study of breast tumors, draining lymph nodes, adjacent tissues. TCRdb re-called the multiplex PCR reads with MiXCR, one entry per CDR3 protein. The data show fewer than 15,000 distinct CDR3 sequences, roughly 60% seen once. Sample: tumor-adjacent breast tissue. The receptors originated from a female donor with breast cancer. Some clones in this sample may be carry-over from other donors' samples.

There are many counts of this clonotype. The V call is TRBV6-2 or TRBV6-3, the J call TRBJ2-7; TRBD2 matches at 12 bases. Germline CDR1 is MNHEY and CDR2 is SVGEGT. V lost 6 bases and J lost 0; bases outside the gene matches: 6. This CDR3 has 16 amino acids. This CDR3 reads CASRPGTSGSSYEQYF. The CDR3, as DNA: TGTGCCAGCAGACCCGGGACTAGCGGGTCCTCCTACGAGCAGTACTTC.

J is TRBJ1-4 and V is TRBV20-1; D is unresolved. V was cut by 5 bases and J by 0 bases, with 10 bases left in between. Germline lookup yields CDR1 DFQATT and CDR2 SNEGSKA (reference sequence). The CDR3 is 14 amino acids. CDR3 nucleotide sequence: TGCAGTGCTCGAAACATGCCAACTAATGAAAAACTGTTTTTT. It translates to CSARNMPTNEKLFF.

Notes on this clonotype: This CDR3 fails to terminate in the conserved phenylalanine or tryptophan, so it likely reflects a read error. Because the CDR3's place on the DNA is in doubt, the DNA is left out and the CDR3 is given as listed by TCRdb. The CDR3 spells CASSLEAYEHYY. The V gene is TRBV14, the J gene TRBJ2-7. Germline CDR1 and CDR2: SGHDN and FVKESK. Including both end residues, the CDR3 is 12 amino acids long.

In this sample, this clonotype turned up many times. This chain links TRBV6-5 with TRBJ2-1; D is unresolved. The CDR3 spans 14 residues. V was pared by 6 bases and J by 5 bases, with 14 bases between. Germline CDR1 reads MNHEY; CDR2 reads SVGAGI. This chain's CDR3 is CASRPRTVHNEQFF. Written as DNA, the CDR3 is TGTGCCAGCAGACCACGGACCGTCCACAATGAGCAGTTCTTC.

This clonotype is deemed medium-sized. Here the CDR3 DNA reads TGTGCCAGCTCCGTGACGGATCTACGAGAGCAGTACTTC. This encodes CASSVTDLREQYF. The rearrangement uses TRBV2 and TRBJ2-7, with no clear D. Trimming took 8 bases from V and 7 from J, leaving 18 bases between them. The CDR3 covers 13 residues. Germline V CDR1 and CDR2: SNHLY, FYNNEI.

The chain joins TRBV20-1 to TRBJ2-3, with a tentative D call TRBD2 (5 bases). The V and J ends lost 1 base and 4 bases respectively, with 12 bases between them. CDR3 length: 14 residues. From germline, CDR1 is DFQATT and CDR2 SNEGSKA (reference sequence). This chain's CDR3 is CSARGFSEADTQYF. The CDR3 nucleotides are TGCAGTGCTAGAGGTTTTAGCGAGGCAGATACGCAGTATTTT.

This clonotype has ten or more counts. This chain uses TRBV7-6 with TRBJ2-5; D is unclear. The CDR3 runs to 13 residues. Germline loops: CDR1 SGHVS, CDR2 FNYEAQ. V was cut by 3 bases and J by 5 bases, with 10 bases left in between. The CDR3 DNA reads as TGTGCCAGCAGCTTCGGCCCCACCGAGACCCAGTACTTC. Translating it yields CASSFGPTETQYF.